The present T cell receptor (beta chain) was sequenced within a study of blood T cell repertoires in COVID-19. The CDR3 runs 18 residues. Germline assignment: CDR1 LNHDA and CDR2 SQIVND (reference sequence). V lost 0 bases, J lost 2 bases, and 17 bases lay in between. Produced via immunoSEQ multiplex PCR; TCRdb's table is partial and in-frame only. Of about 170,000 clones in the sample, about 84% are singletons; the top ten hold more than 10%. Sequenced: PBMCs or T cells enriched from blood (not recorded which). The source of this sequence is a man between 50 and 59 years old who had recovered from COVID-19. The V gene is TRBV19, the J gene TRBJ1-3; D perhaps matches TRBD1 (5 bases). This chain's CDR3 is CASSIDLATAGTGNTIYF. Here the CDR3 DNA reads TGTGCCAGTAGTATAGATTTGGCGACAGCAGGGACTGGAAACACCATATATTTT. The whole variable domain, remainder taken from reference TRBV19 and TRBJ1-3, is DGGITQSPKYLFRKEGQNVTLSCEQNLNHDAMYWYRQDPGQGLRLIYYSQIVNDFQKGDIAEGYSVSREKKESFPLTVTSAQKNPTAFYLCASSIDLATAGTGNTIYFGEGSWLTVV.